The rows below give T cell receptor beta chains drawn from one sample of a study of T-cell memory formation after mild COVID-19. TCRdb fed the 5' RACE reads into MiXCR, producing one record per CDR3 protein. The sample has 400,000 or so distinct CDR3 sequences; under 25% are singletons. The specimen was PBMCs or a T cell subset sorted from them (not recorded which). Every receptor here comes from an adult woman who had mild COVID-19 (a few samples of this study predate the infection). Cell type and time point are not known. Each CDR3 is given with its conserved first and last residue. A D gene is named only where the DNA matches it firmly. Clone sizes are given selectively: once, few, many, or a class where the clone is expanded.

cdr3_nt	cdr3_aa	clone_size	v_call	j_call	d_call
TGTGCCTGGACAACAGGTACGATCGATGAGCAGTTCTTC	CAWTTGTIDEQFF	NA	TRBV30	TRBJ2-1	NA
TGTGCCAGTAGCGGGGGACTAGCGGAGTGGGAGCAGTTCTTC	CASSGGLAEWEQFF	many	TRBV19	TRBJ2-1	TRBD2
TGTGCCAGCAGCGCACCGGGACAGGGACTCTATGGCTACACCTTC	CASSAPGQGLYGYTF	few	TRBV9	TRBJ1-2	TRBD1
TGTGCCAGCAGTGAACTAGCGACCTCCTACAATGAGCAGTTCTTC	CASSELATSYNEQFF	NA	TRBV2	TRBJ2-1	NA
TGCAGTGCATCGTCCGGGACGGAGACCTACAATGAGCAGTTCTTC	CSASSGTETYNEQFF	NA	TRBV20-1	TRBJ2-1	NA
TGTGCCAGCCGATTATGGGGACGCACAGATACGCAGTATTTT	CASRLWGRTDTQYF	few	TRBV27	TRBJ2-3	NA
TGTGCCATCAGTAGCGGGAGGGACTACGAGCAGTACTTC	CAISSGRDYEQYF	NA	TRBV10-3	TRBJ2-7	TRBD2
TGTGCCAGCTCACCACCGCTCTGGACAGGGGACTACAATGAGCAGTTCTTC	CASSPPLWTGDYNEQFF	NA	TRBV18	TRBJ2-1	TRBD1
TGCAGTGCTAGATCTGGACACCATAATTCACCCCTCCACTTT	CSARSGHHNSPLHF	few	TRBV20-1	TRBJ1-6	NA
TGTGCCACCGGTTCCCTCTCGGGGGAGACAGATACGCAGTATTTT	CATGSLSGETDTQYF	NA	TRBV24-1	TRBJ2-3	NA
TGTGCCAGCAGCTTAGGTGTGCGGGCCTCGTACGAGCAGTACTTC	CASSLGVRASYEQYF	NA	TRBV7-9	TRBJ2-7	NA